This T cell receptor beta chain was sequenced in a study of blood T cell repertoires in COVID-19. Study as a whole: The analysed material was cDNA or gDNA that came from T cells, B-cell-depleted T cells, or PBMCs.

Study members were between about 18 and 89 years old and lived in 20 to 30 US regions. Self-reported history from a screening survey and questionnaire set each donor's cohort. Per the original methods: Amplifying reference gene primers gave estimates of nucleated cell counts. Method: immunoSEQ multiplex PCR; TCRdb's copy keeps in-frame clones and lacks some. Clone size and V and J calls were adopted from that table, with D and trimming inferred from the DNA. The data contain roughly 170,000 clones, over 75% of them seen just once; the ten biggest clones take up roughly 5%. The sequenced sample consisted of PBMCs or T cells enriched from blood (not recorded which). The clonotype comes from a woman aged 40-49 years with acute COVID-19.

CDR3 protein: CASSIQGFKNIQYF. CDR3 sequence (DNA): TGTGCCAGTAGTATACAGGGGTTCAAAAACATTCAGTACTTC. The rearrangement uses TRBV19 and TRBJ2-4, with D possibly TRBD1 on 6 matching bases. The germline V and J ends were trimmed by 2 bases and 3 bases, with 8 bases remaining between them. The CDR3 contains 14 residues. The germline V gene encodes CDR1 LNHDA and CDR2 SQIVND (reference sequence).